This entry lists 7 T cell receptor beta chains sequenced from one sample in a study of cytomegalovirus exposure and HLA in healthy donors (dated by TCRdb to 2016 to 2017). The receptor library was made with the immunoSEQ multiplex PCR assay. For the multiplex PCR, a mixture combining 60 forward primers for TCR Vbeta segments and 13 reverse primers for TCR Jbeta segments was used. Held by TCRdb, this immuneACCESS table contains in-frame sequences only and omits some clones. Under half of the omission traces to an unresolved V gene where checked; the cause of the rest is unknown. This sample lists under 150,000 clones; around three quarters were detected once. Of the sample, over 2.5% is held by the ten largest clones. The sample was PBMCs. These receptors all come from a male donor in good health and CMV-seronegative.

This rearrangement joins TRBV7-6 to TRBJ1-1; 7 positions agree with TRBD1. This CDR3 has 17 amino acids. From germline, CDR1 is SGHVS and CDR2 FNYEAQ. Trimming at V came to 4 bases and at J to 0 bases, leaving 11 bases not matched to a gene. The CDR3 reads CASSSQGMGQLNTEAFF. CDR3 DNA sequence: TGTGCCAGCAGCTCACAGGGGATGGGACAGTTGAACACTGAAGCTTTCTTT.

CDR3 amino acids: CASSDAGTGGHEQFF. Written as DNA, the CDR3 is TGTGCCAGCAGTGATGCCGGGACAGGGGGCCATGAGCAGTTCTTC. The V and J genes are TRBV6-4 and TRBJ2-1; 12 bases fit TRBD1. Trimming removed 3 bases from V and 8 bases from J; junction bases left unmatched: 5. CDR3 length equals 15 residues. Germline loops: CDR1 MRHNA, CDR2 SNTAGT.

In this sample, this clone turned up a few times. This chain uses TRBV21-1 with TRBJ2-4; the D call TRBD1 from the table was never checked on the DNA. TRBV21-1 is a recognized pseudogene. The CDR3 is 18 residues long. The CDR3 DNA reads TGTGCCAGCAGCCTCACCGAACGGACAGGCCTAGCCAAAAACATTCAGTACTTC. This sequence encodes CASSLTERTGLAKNIQYF.

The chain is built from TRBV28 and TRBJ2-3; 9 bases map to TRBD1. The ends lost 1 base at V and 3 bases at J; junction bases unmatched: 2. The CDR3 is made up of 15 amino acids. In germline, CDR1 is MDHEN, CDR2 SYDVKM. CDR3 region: CASSLSGQGTDTQYF. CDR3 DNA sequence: TGTGCCAGCAGTTTATCGGGACAGGGAACAGATACGCAGTATTTT.

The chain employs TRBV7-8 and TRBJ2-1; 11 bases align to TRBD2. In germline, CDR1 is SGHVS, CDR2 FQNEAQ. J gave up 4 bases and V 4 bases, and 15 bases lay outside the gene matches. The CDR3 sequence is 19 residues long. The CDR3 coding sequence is TGTGCCAGCAGCTCGACCCGGATAACTAGCGGGGGTGTATACAATGAGCAGTTCTTC. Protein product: CASSSTRITSGGVYNEQFF. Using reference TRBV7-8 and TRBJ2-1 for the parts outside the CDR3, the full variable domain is GAGVSQSPRYKVAKRGQDVALRCDPISGHVSLFWYQQALGQGPEFLTYFQNEAQLDKSGLPSDRFFAERPEGSVSTLKIQRTQQEDSAVYLCASSSTRITSGGVYNEQFFGPGTRLTVL.

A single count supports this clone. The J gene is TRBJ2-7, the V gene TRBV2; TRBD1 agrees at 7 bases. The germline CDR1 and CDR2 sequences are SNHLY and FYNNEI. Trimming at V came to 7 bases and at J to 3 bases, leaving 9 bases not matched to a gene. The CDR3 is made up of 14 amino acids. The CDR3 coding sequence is TGTGCCAGCACCCGGGACAGAGACTACTACGAGCAGTACTTC. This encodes CASTRDRDYYEQYF.

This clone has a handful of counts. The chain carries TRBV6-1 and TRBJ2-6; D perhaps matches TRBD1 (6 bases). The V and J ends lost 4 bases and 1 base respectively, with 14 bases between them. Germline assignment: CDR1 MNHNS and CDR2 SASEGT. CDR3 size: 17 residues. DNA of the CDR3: TGTGCCAGCAGTGGAGACAGGCAAGCATCTGGGGCCAACGTCCTGACTTTC. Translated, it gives CASSGDRQASGANVLTF.